The rows below give T cell receptor beta chains drawn from one sample of a study of blood T cell repertoires in COVID-19. The data were produced by immunoSEQ multiplex PCR, yet TCRdb's version contains in-frame clones alone and is incomplete. The sample gives some 90,000 clones, 80% to 90% of which show up once; roughly 5.2% is in the top ten. The sequencing input was peripheral blood. These receptor sequences come from an elderly woman with active COVID-19. CDR3s include the opening cysteine and the closing phenylalanine or tryptophan. D genes are given only for firm matches. Not every row has a clone size; where given, it reads once, few, many or a size class.

d_gene	v_gene	j_gene	abundance	CDR3aa	CDR3nt
-	TRBV5-1	TRBJ1-3	-	CASSLSVPSGNTIYF	TGCGCCAGCAGCTTGTCGGTACCCTCTGGAAACACCATATATTTT
TRBD2	TRBV4-3	TRBJ2-1	-	CASSQDGIAGLIYNEQFF	TGCGCCAGCAGCCAAGATGGGATAGCGGGACTAATTTACAATGAGCAGTTCTTC
-	TRBV6-2/TRBV6-3	TRBJ2-3	-	CASSYGLGANTDTQYF	TGTGCCAGCAGTTATGGTCTGGGGGCAAACACAGATACGCAGTATTTT
-	TRBV18	TRBJ1-1	-	CASSPGAGTEAFF	TGTGCCAGCTCACCTGGAGCTGGAACTGAAGCTTTCTTT
-	TRBV27	TRBJ2-2	-	CASSLGPNTGELFF	TGTGCCAGCAGTCTTGGGCCAAACACCGGGGAGCTGTTTTTT
TRBD2	TRBV7-2	TRBJ2-7	-	CASSSIIAGYEQYF	TGTGCCAGCAGCTCAATTATAGCGGGCTACGAGCAGTACTTC
-	TRBV5-6	TRBJ2-2	few	CASSLGQVNTGELFF	TGTGCCAGCAGCTTGGGCCAGGTGAACACCGGGGAGCTGTTTTTT
TRBD2	TRBV10-3	TRBJ2-3	-	CAIGGGGRATDTQYF	TGTGCCATCGGGGGCGGCGGGAGGGCCACAGATACGCAGTATTTT
-	TRBV5-1	TRBJ2-1	-	CASSLIQARYNEQFF	TGCGCCAGCAGCTTGATACAGGCCAGATACAATGAGCAGTTCTTC
TRBD1	TRBV4-2	TRBJ1-2	-	CASSLGQGDGYTF	TGTGCCAGCAGCTTAGGACAGGGAGATGGCTACACCTTC
TRBD2	TRBV6-1	TRBJ2-1	-	CASSDQPGLAGGNDNEQFF	TGTGCCAGCAGTGACCAACCGGGACTAGCGGGAGGAAACGACAATGAGCAGTTCTTC
TRBD1	TRBV13	TRBJ2-3	few	CASSLLGGQGSTDTQYF	TGTGCCAGCAGCCTCCTCGGGGGACAGGGCAGCACAGATACGCAGTATTTT
TRBD2	TRBV7-2	TRBJ2-3	once	CASSLGMTSGHTDTQYF	TGTGCCAGCAGCTTGGGGATGACTAGCGGGCACACAGATACGCAGTATTTT
-	TRBV5-4	TRBJ2-2	-	CASSLGLRAGELFF	TGTGCCAGCAGCTTGGGCCTGCGGGCCGGGGAGCTGTTTTTT
TRBD2	TRBV28	TRBJ2-4	-	CASSAPPGLAGGMPKNIQYF	TGTGCCAGCAGTGCTCCTCCGGGACTAGCGGGAGGGATGCCGAAAAACATTCAGTACTTC
TRBD1	TRBV9	TRBJ1-5	-	CARGSAQGVFNQPQHF	TGTGCCAGAGGATCTGCACAGGGGGTTTTCAATCAGCCCCAGCATTTT
TRBD2	TRBV4-2	TRBJ2-1	-	CASSQDLGGGATLGNEQFF	TGTGCCAGCAGCCAAGATCTCGGCGGGGGAGCTACATTGGGCAATGAGCAGTTCTTC
-	TRBV19	TRBJ1-1	-	CASMGAANTEAFF	TGTGCCAGTATGGGGGCGGCGAACACTGAAGCTTTCTTT
TRBD1	TRBV18	TRBJ2-1	-	CASSPTGGNEQFF	TGTGCCAGCTCACCCACAGGGGGCAATGAGCAGTTCTTC
-	TRBV9	TRBJ2-3	-	CASSVAGTDTQYF	TGTGCCAGCAGCGTGGCTGGCACAGATACGCAGTATTTT
-	TRBV28	TRBJ1-3	-	CASSLSRGAGGNTIYF	TGTGCCAGCAGTTTGTCCCGGGGGGCCGGGGGAAACACCATATATTTT
-	TRBV18	TRBJ1-5	-	CASSPPGGGNQPQHF	TGTGCCAGCTCACCACCAGGGGGTGGCAATCAGCCCCAGCATTTT
TRBD1	TRBV6-6	TRBJ1-6	-	CASSYQTGGKSPLHF	TGTGCCAGCAGTTATCAGACAGGGGGCAAATCACCCCTCCACTTT
TRBD2	TRBV28	TRBJ2-1	few	CASRLLTRSSGSWHEQFF	TGTGCCAGCAGATTGCTAACTCGGTCTAGCGGGAGTTGGCATGAGCAGTTCTTC
-	TRBV6-1	TRBJ1-1	-	CASSETEGGTEAFF	TGTGCCAGCAGTGAAACGGAGGGGGGGACTGAAGCTTTCTTT
-	TRBV7-3	TRBJ2-1	-	CASSVQRDDEQFF	TGTGCCAGCAGCGTCCAGCGAGACGATGAGCAGTTCTTC
TRBD2	TRBV6-2/TRBV6-3	TRBJ2-7	-	CASSYVVGLANEQYF	TGTGCCAGCAGTTACGTAGTGGGACTAGCAAACGAGCAGTACTTC
-	TRBV5-6	TRBJ1-1	-	CASSLTGLNTEAFF	TGTGCCAGCAGCTTGACAGGGTTGAACACTGAAGCTTTCTTT
TRBD2	TRBV10-3	TRBJ2-2	-	CAISTLAGAGTGELFF	TGTGCCATCAGTACTCTAGCGGGAGCGGGCACCGGGGAGCTGTTTTTT